The 20 T cell receptor beta chains reported below all come from one sample, sequenced in a study of blood T cell repertoires in COVID-19. Repertoires were generated with immunoSEQ multiplex PCR, while TCRdb's copy carries only in-frame clones and drops some. The table lists some 300,000 clones, about 91% of them singletons, with 5.5% to 8.5% in the top ten. The specimen was peripheral blood. These receptors originate from a woman in her twenties or thirties who had recovered from COVID-19.

This clone was detected once. The rearrangement links TRBV21-1 to TRBJ2-5; the D call of TRBD2 is as the table states it, not checked on the DNA. TRBV21-1 is labeled a pseudogene. This CDR3 is built from 15 residues. The CDR3 sequence: CASSRPPGVGETQYF. In nucleotides, the CDR3 is TGTGCCAGCAGCCGGCCACCGGGGGTAGGGGAGACCCAGTACTTC.

The chain has TRBV28 and TRBJ2-3; tentative D call: TRBD1 (6 bases). Germline V gives CDR1 MDHEN, CDR2 SYDVKM. Trimming removed 7 bases from V and 5 bases from J, with 13 bases in between. The CDR3 consists of 13 residues. Here the CDR3 reads CASNSAGVDTQYF. The CDR3 DNA sequence: TGTGCCAGCAATTCCGCAGGGGTAGATACGCAGTATTTT. The whole variable domain, filled in from reference TRBV28 and TRBJ2-3, reads DVKVTQSSRYLVKRTGEKVFLECVQDMDHENMFWYRQDPGLGLRLIYFSYDVKMKEKGDIPEGYSVSREKKERFSLILESASTNQTSMYLCASNSAGVDTQYFGPGTRLTVL.

This clone came up once. CDR3 protein: CASSTSTGDRGYTF. The CDR3 region has the DNA TGTGCCAGCAGTACCTCTACAGGGGATCGTGGCTACACCTTC. This chain uses TRBV6-6 with TRBJ1-2; TRBD1 aligns across 7 bases. Looked up from germline, CDR1 is MNHNY and CDR2 is SVGAGI (reference sequence). The CDR3 runs to 14 residues. Trimming cost V 5 bases and J 7 bases; bases outside gene matches: 10.

The table lists this clone with a few counts. The CDR3 loop is CAISDPQGAAGYTF. The CDR3, as DNA: TGTGCCATCAGTGACCCACAGGGGGCGGCTGGCTACACCTTC. The V gene is TRBV10-3, the J gene TRBJ1-2, with 9 bases identical to TRBD1. CDR1 is ENHRY and CDR2 is SYGVKD in the germline V gene. This CDR3 contains 14 residues. Losses at the gene ends were 3 bases for V and 7 bases for J; bases not matched to a gene: 6.

This chain uses TRBV11-3 with TRBJ2-2, with D possibly TRBD2 on 5 matching bases. The CDR3 loop spans 17 amino acids. CDR1 SGHNT and CDR2 YENEEA come from the germline V gene. Trimming took off 1 base at V and 0 bases at J, with 12 bases between the two ends. As DNA, the CDR3 is TGTGCCAGCAGCTTAGGGTTTCGGGAAGCGAACACCGGGGAGCTGTTTTTT. Protein sequence: CASSLGFREANTGELFF.

This clone was detected only once. The rearrangement joins TRBV24-1 to TRBJ2-2; D is uncertain. The CDR3 spans 15 residues. Trimming stripped 9 bases from V and 0 bases from J, with 13 bases between. Germline V gene sequence: CDR1 KGHDR, CDR2 SFDVKD. CDR3 sequence reads: CATAGTVANTGELFF. DNA of the CDR3: TGTGCCACCGCTGGTACTGTCGCGAACACCGGGGAGCTGTTTTTT.

The chain couples TRBV9 to TRBJ2-1, with 8 bases lining up with TRBD2. CDR1 is SGDLS, CDR2 YYNGEE, per germline. V lost 0 bases to trimming and J lost 0 bases; unmatched junction nucleotides: 11. CDR3 length: 19 amino acids. Written as DNA, the CDR3 is TGTGCCAGCAGCGTAGCGGTTGGCGGGGGGCCATACTCCTACAATGAGCAGTTCTTC. It yields the protein CASSVAVGGGPYSYNEQFF.

As DNA, the CDR3 is TGTGCCAGCAGCGCCTTTAACAGGGGGCGAGCCTCCGGGGAGCTGTTTTTT. Its translation is CASSAFNRGRASGELFF. The chain uses TRBV9 and TRBJ2-2; 9 positions match TRBD1. V lost 3 bases, J lost 6 bases, and 12 bases stayed unmatched. Germline V gives CDR1 SGDLS, CDR2 YYNGEE. This CDR3 is built from 17 residues.

The rearrangement links TRBV19 to TRBJ1-1, with D possibly TRBD1 on 5 matching bases. There are 13 residues in the CDR3. Trimming left V 3 bases short and J 5 bases short, with 10 bases between. Germline lookup yields CDR1 LNHDA and CDR2 SQIVND (reference sequence). CDR3 DNA sequence: TGTGCCAGTAGTATCGGGGGTTGGACTGAAGCTTTCTTT. Its translation is CASSIGGWTEAFF. Supplemented by reference TRBV19 and TRBJ1-1, the full variable domain reads DGGITQSPKYLFRKEGQNVTLSCEQNLNHDAMYWYRQDPGQGLRLIYYSQIVNDFQKGDIAEGYSVSREKKESFPLTVTSAQKNPTAFYLCASSIGGWTEAFFGQGTRLTVV.

CDR3 DNA sequence: TGTGCCAGCAGCGCTGACAGGCATGAGCAGTTCTTC. Its translation is CASSADRHEQFF. V usage is TRBV2 and J usage is TRBJ2-1, with D tentatively TRBD1 (6 bases). Germline values: CDR1 SNHLY, CDR2 FYNNEI. This CDR3 contains 12 residues. Trimming removed 6 bases at V and 8 bases at J, with 11 bases between.

This clone was seen only once. This rearrangement joins TRBV24-1 to TRBJ2-7; 8 bases agree with TRBD2. The CDR3 has 14 amino acids. The J segment lost 5 bases and the V segment lost 4 bases, leaving 6 bases of the junction unmatched. Germline V gene sequence: CDR1 KGHDR, CDR2 SFDVKD. The CDR3 protein is CATSETGTSDEQYF. CDR3 coding DNA: TGTGCCACCAGTGAAACCGGGACTAGTGACGAGCAGTACTTC.

This chain connects TRBV4-2 to TRBJ2-3, with 12 bases fitting TRBD1. CDR1 and CDR2 (germline): LGHNA, YNFKEQ. The CDR3 loop spans 15 amino acids. V gave up 4 bases and J gave up 4 bases; unmatched junction bases: 3. The CDR3 DNA is TGTGCCAGCAGCCGCGGGACAGGGGGCGCAGATACGCAGTATTTT. Protein sequence: CASSRGTGGADTQYF.

The rearrangement uses TRBV9 and TRBJ1-2; 12 bases agree with TRBD1. This CDR3 is 15 amino acids long. Looked up from germline, CDR1 is SGDLS and CDR2 is YYNGEE. Germline trimming cut 3 bases from V and 7 bases from J; bases unmatched to any gene: 7. The CDR3, as DNA: TGTGCCAGCAGCGGAGGGGGACAGGGGGCGACTGGCTACACCTTC. Its protein is CASSGGGQGATGYTF.

This clone has only one observation. The chain combines TRBV5-1 with TRBJ2-2; TRBD1 aligns across 8 bases. Germline CDR1 and CDR2: SGHRS and YFSETQ. The CDR3 is 16 amino acids. The ends lost 3 bases at V and 2 bases at J; junction bases unmatched: 6. CDR3 residues: CASSSGTGLNTGELFF. The CDR3 region has the DNA TGCGCCAGCAGCTCAGGGACAGGACTTAACACCGGGGAGCTGTTTTTT.

In DNA, the CDR3 is TGTGCCAGCAGCCAAGGCCTCTATAATGAGCAGTTCTTC. Translated: CASSQGLYNEQFF. The V gene is TRBV3-1 (or the pseudogene TRBV3-2), the J gene TRBJ2-1, with D uncertain. Germline values: CDR1 LGHDT, CDR2 YNNKEL (reference sequence). V gave up 1 base and J gave up 7 bases, with 8 bases separating them. This CDR3 has 13 residues.

The chain has TRBV5-1 and TRBJ1-4; perhaps TRBD1 as D (5 bases). V gave up 5 bases and J gave up 3 bases, with 20 bases separating them. This CDR3 comprises 17 residues. The germline CDR1 and CDR2 sequences are SGHRS and YFSETQ. This CDR3 reads CASRRGFGFTANEKLFF. CDR3 DNA: TGCGCCAGCAGACGGGGGTTTGGGTTTACGGCTAATGAAAAACTGTTTTTT. Drawing the rest from reference TRBV5-1 and TRBJ1-4, the complete variable domain is KAGVTQTPRYLIKTRGQQVTLSCSPISGHRSVSWYQQTPGQGLQFLFEYFSETQRNKGNFPGRFSGRQFSNSRSEMNVSTLELGDSALYLCASRRGFGFTANEKLFFGSGTQLSVL.

The sample holds a few counts of this clone. As DNA, the CDR3 is TGTGCCAGTAGTACCACAGGGAGTGGGGCAAATCAGCCCCAGCATTTT. Encoded protein: CASSTTGSGANQPQHF. V and J are TRBV19 and TRBJ1-5; a possible D gene is TRBD1 (6 bases). CDR3 length equals 16 residues. Trimming stripped 4 bases from V and 4 bases from J, with 17 bases between. Germline V CDR1 and CDR2: LNHDA, SQIVND (reference sequence).

The chain uses TRBV2 and TRBJ2-2; no clear D. Germline V gene sequence: CDR1 SNHLY, CDR2 FYNNEI. V gave up 7 bases and J gave up 3 bases, with 9 bases separating them. The CDR3 spans 13 residues. CDR3 loop: CASNSFDTGELFF. The CDR3, as DNA: TGTGCCAGCAACAGCTTTGACACCGGGGAGCTGTTTTTT. The full variable domain, its missing parts supplied by reference TRBV2 and TRBJ2-2, is EPEVTQTPSHQVTQMGQEVILRCVPISNHLYFYWYRQILGQKVEFLVSFYNNEISEKSEIFDDQFSVERPDGSNFTLKIRSTKLEDSAMYFCASNSFDTGELFFGEGSRLTVL.

The rearrangement links TRBV6-6 to TRBJ1-6, with D uncertain. The CDR3 sequence is 12 residues long. Germline CDR1 MNHNY, CDR2 SVGAGI (reference sequence). Trimming cost V 6 bases and J 7 bases, with 7 bases left between them. The CDR3 sequence is CASRRGNSPLHF. The CDR3 DNA reads as TGTGCCAGCAGGAGAGGGAATTCACCCCTCCACTTT.

The rearrangement uses TRBV4-1 and TRBJ2-7; D may be TRBD2 (5 bases). V dropped 0 bases and J dropped 4 bases, with 13 bases sitting between them. CDR1 is MGHRA, CDR2 YSYEKL, per germline. This CDR3 is 15 amino acids long. CDR3 sequence (DNA): TGCGCCAGCAGCCAAGAAGAGGGTTTTATTTACGAGCAGTACTTC. This gives the protein CASSQEEGFIYEQYF.